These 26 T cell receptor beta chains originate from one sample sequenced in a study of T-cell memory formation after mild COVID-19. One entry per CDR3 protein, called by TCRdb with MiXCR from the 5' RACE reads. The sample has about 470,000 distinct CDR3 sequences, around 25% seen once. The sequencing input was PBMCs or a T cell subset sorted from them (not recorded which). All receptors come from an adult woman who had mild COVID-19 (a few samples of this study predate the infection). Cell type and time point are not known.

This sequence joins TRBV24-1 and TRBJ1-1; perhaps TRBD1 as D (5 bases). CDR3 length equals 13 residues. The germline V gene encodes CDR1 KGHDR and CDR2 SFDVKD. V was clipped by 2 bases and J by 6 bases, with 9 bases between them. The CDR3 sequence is CATSDSGSAEAFF. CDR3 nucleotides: TGTGCCACCAGTGATTCAGGGAGTGCTGAAGCTTTCTTT.

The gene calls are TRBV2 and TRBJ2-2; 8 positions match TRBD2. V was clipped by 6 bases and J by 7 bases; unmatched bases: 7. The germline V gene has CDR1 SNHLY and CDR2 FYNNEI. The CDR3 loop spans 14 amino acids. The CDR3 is CASRTGLADGELFF. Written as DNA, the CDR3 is TGTGCCAGCAGGACCGGACTAGCTGACGGGGAGCTGTTTTTT.

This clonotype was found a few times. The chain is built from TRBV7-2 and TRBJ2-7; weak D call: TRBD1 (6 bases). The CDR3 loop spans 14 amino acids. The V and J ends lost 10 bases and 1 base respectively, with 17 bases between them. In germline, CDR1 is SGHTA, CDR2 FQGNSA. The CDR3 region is CAIHIRQGSYEQYF. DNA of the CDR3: TGTGCCATCCACATACGGCAGGGGTCCTACGAGCAGTACTTC.

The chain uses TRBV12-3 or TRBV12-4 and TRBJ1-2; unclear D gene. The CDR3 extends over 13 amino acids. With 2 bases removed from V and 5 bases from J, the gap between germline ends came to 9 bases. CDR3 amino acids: CASSLLIEYGYTF. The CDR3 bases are TGTGCCAGCAGTTTATTAATAGAATATGGCTACACCTTC.

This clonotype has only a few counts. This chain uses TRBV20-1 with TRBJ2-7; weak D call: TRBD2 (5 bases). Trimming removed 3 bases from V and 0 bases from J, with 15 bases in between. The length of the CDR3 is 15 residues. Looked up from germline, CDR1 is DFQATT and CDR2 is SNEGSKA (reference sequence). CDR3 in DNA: TGCAGTGCTAGGGACTCCGACAACCCCTCCTACGAGCAGTACTTC. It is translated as CSARDSDNPSYEQYF.

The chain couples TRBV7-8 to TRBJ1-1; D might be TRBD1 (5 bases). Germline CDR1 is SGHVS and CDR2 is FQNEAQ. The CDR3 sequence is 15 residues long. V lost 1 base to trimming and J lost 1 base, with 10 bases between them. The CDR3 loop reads CASSLEDKQNTEAFF. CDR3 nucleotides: TGTGCCAGCAGCTTAGAGGACAAACAGAACACTGAAGCTTTCTTT.

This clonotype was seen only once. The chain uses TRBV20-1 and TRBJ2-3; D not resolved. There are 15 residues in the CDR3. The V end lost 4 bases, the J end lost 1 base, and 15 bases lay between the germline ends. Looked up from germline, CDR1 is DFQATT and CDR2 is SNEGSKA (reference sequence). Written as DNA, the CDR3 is TGCAGTGCTATGGATGGCTTTGGGGGCACAGATACGCAGTATTTT. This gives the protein CSAMDGFGGTDTQYF.

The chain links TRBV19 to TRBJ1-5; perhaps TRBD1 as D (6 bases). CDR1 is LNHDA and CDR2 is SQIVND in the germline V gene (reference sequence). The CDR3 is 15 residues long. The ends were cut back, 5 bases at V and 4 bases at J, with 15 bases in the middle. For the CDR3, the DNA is TGTGCCAGTAGTCCCCAATCACAGGGTAATCAGCCCCAGCATTTT. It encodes CASSPQSQGNQPQHF.

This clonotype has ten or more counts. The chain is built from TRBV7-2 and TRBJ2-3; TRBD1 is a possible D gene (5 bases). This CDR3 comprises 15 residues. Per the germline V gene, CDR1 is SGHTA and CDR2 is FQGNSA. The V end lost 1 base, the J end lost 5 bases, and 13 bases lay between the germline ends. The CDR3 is CASSLVGRVGDTQYF. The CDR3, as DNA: TGTGCCAGCAGCTTAGTCGGCAGGGTTGGAGATACGCAGTATTTT.

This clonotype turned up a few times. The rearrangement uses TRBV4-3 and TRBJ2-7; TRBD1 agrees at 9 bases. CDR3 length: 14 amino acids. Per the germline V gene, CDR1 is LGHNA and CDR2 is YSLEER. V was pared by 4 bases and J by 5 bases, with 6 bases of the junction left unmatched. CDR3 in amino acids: CASSLGTGPNEQYF. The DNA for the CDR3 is TGCGCCAGCAGCCTGGGGACAGGGCCCAACGAGCAGTACTTC.

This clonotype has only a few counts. This CDR3 is CASSVGGSGLTEKLFF. CDR3 nucleotides: TGTGCCAGCAGCGTAGGAGGGTCGGGGCTTACCGAAAAACTGTTTTTT. This chain connects TRBV9 to TRBJ1-4, with TRBD1 as a possible D gene (5 bases). This CDR3 is 16 amino acids long. The V gene's germline CDR1 is SGDLS and CDR2 YYNGEE. Between the trimmed V and J ends, which lost 0 bases and 8 bases, there was a span of 17 bases.

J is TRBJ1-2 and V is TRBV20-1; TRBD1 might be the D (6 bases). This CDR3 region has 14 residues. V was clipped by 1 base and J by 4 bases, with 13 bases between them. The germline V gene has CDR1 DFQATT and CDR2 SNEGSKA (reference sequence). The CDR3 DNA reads TGCAGTGCTAGAGCCGTACAGGGTGCCTATGGCTACACCTTC. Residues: CSARAVQGAYGYTF.

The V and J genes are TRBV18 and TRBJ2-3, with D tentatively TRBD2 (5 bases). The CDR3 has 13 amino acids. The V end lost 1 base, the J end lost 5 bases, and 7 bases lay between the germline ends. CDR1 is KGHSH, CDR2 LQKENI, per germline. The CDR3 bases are TGTGCCAGCTCACCACGCCGGGGAGATACGCAGTATTTT. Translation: CASSPRRGDTQYF. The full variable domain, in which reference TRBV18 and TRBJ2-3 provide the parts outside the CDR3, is NAGVMQNPRHLVRRRGQEARLRCSPMKGHSHVYWYRQLPEEGLKFMVYLQKENIIDESGMPKERFSAEFPKEGPSILRIQQVVRGDSAAYFCASSPRRGDTQYFGPGTRLTVL.

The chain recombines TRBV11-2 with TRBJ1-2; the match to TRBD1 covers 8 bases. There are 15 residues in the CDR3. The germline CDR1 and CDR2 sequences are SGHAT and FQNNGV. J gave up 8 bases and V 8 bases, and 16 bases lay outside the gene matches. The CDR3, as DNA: TGTGCCAGCTACGTCACACGGACAGGGAGAATGGGCTACACCTTC. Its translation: CASYVTRTGRMGYTF.

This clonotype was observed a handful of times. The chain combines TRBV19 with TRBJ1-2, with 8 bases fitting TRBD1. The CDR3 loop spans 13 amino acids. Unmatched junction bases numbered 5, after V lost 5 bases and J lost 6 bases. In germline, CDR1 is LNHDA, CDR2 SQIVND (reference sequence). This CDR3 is CASSFGQGDGYTF. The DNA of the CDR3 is TGTGCCAGTAGTTTCGGACAGGGCGATGGCTACACCTTC.

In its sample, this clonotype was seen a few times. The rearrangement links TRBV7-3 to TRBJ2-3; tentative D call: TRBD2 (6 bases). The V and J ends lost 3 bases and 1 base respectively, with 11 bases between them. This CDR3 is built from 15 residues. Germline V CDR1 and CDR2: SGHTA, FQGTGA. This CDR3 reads CASSFLGGGTDTQYF. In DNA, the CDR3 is TGTGCCAGCAGCTTTCTCGGCGGGGGCACAGATACGCAGTATTTT.

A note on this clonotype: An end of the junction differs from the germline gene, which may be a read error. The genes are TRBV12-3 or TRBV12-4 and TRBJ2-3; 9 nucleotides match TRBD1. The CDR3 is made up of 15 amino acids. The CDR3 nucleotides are TGTGCTAGCAGTAACGCGGGACAGGGATCAGATACGCAGTATTTT. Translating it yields CASSNAGQGSDTQYF.

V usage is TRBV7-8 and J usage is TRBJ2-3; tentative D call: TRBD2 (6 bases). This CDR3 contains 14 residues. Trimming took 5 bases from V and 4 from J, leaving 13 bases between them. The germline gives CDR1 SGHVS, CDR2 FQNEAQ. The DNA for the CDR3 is TGTGCCAGCAGCCCCGGACTAATCGCAGATACGCAGTATTTT. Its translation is CASSPGLIADTQYF.

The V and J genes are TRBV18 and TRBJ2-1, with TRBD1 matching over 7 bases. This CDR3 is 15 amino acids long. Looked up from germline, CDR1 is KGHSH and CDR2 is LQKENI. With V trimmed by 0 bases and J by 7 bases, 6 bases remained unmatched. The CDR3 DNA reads TGTGCCAGCTCACCACCGATGGGACAGCTAAATGAGCAGTTCTTC. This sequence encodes CASSPPMGQLNEQFF.

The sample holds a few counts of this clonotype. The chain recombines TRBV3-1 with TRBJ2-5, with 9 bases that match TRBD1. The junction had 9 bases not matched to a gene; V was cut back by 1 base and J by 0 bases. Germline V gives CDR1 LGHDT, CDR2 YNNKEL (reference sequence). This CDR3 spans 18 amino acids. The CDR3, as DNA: TGTGCCAGCAGCCAAGTCCCCGGTTGGACAGGGGACCAAGAGACCCAGTACTTC. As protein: CASSQVPGWTGDQETQYF.

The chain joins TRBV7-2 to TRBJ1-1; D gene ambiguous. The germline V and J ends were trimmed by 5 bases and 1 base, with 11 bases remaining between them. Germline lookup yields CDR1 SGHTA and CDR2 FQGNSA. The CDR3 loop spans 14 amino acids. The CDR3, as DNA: TGTGCCAGCAGCCCCCGGGTGGCGAACACTGAAGCTTTCTTT. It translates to CASSPRVANTEAFF. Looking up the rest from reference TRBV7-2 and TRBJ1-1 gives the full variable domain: GAGVSQSPSNKVTEKGKDVELRCDPISGHTALYWYRQSLGQGLEFLIYFQGNSAPDKSGLPSDRFSAERTGGSVSTLTIQRTQQEDSAVYLCASSPRVANTEAFFGQGTRLTVV.

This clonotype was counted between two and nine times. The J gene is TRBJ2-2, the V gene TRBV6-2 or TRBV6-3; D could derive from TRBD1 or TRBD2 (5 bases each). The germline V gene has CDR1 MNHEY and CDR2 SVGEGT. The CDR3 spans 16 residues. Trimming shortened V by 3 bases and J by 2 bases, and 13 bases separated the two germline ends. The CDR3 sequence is CASSYERGSNTGELFF. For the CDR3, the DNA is TGTGCCAGCAGTTATGAGAGGGGCAGCAACACCGGGGAGCTGTTTTTT.

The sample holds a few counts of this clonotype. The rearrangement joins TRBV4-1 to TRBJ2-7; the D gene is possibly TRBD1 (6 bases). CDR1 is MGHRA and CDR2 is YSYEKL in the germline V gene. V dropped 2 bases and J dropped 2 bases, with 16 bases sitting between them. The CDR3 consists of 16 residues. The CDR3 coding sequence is TGCGCCAGCAGCCAATCACAGGGACAACTCCCCTACGAGCAGTACTTC. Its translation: CASSQSQGQLPYEQYF.

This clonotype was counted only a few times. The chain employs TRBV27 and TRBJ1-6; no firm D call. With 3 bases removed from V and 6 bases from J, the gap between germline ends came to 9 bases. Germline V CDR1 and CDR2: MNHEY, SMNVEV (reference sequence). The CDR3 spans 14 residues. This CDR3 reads CASSFGQINSPLHF. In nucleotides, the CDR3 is TGTGCCAGCAGTTTTGGGCAGATTAATTCACCCCTCCACTTT.

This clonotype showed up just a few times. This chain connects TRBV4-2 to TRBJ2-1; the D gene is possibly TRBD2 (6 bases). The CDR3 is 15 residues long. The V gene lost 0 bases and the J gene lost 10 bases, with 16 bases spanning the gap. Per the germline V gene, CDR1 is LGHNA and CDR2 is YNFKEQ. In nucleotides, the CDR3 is TGTGCCAGCAGCCAAGACGGGTCCCGAGGGAGGGAGCAGTTCTTC. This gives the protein CASSQDGSRGREQFF.

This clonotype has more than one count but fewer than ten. The CDR3 sequence is CSADGETTGTRETQYF. CDR3 nucleotides: TGCAGCGCTGACGGGGAGACGACAGGGACGAGAGAGACCCAGTACTTC. The chain has TRBV29-1 and TRBJ2-5; 7 nucleotides line up with TRBD1. The V gene end was trimmed by 7 bases and the J gene end by 4 bases; junction bases not matched to a gene: 18. The CDR3 covers 16 residues. CDR1 is SQVTM and CDR2 is ANQGSEA in the germline V gene.